The 6 T cell receptor beta chains below all came from one sample that was sequenced in a study of cytomegalovirus exposure and HLA in healthy donors. PCR was performed using 60 Vbeta and 13 Jbeta primers. The assay was immunoSEQ multiplex PCR, and TCRdb's table has in-frame clones only and misses some. Of 100,000 or so clones in the sample, approximately 76% were seen once. The material sequenced was PBMCs. All receptors come from a man aged 25-45 years in good health and CMV-seropositive.

The chain couples TRBV28 to TRBJ2-5; tentatively, D is TRBD1 (5 bases). The last part of the DNA fits TRBJ2-7 better; the J call may be wrong. The CDR3 is made up of 12 amino acids. Germline lookup yields CDR1 MDHEN and CDR2 SYDVKM. For the CDR3, the DNA is TGTGCCAGCAGCCCCGACAGATACGAGCAGTACTTC. Residues: CASSPDRYEQYF.

The V and J genes are TRBV9 and TRBJ2-5; 7 bases are a match to TRBD2. Germline values: CDR1 SGDLS, CDR2 YYNGEE. Trimming cost V 4 bases and J 4 bases; bases outside gene matches: 7. There are 14 residues in the CDR3. The DNA for the CDR3 is TGTGCCAGCAGCTCCGCGGGAGTGGGAGAGACCCAGTACTTC. Amino acid sequence: CASSSAGVGETQYF.

This clone was seen only a few times. CDR3 region: CASQTGGARNTEAFF. As DNA, the CDR3 is TGTGCCAGCCAGACGGGAGGCGCGAGGAACACTGAAGCTTTCTTT. The rearrangement links TRBV2 to TRBJ1-1, with D unclear. The CDR3 has 15 residues. Germline CDR1 is SNHLY and CDR2 is FYNNEI. The V end was cut by 8 bases, the J end by 1 base, with 17 bases between.

The rearrangement uses TRBV19 and TRBJ2-3; perhaps TRBD1 as D (6 bases). Deletions cut 2 bases from V and 6 bases from J, with 12 bases between. The CDR3 extends over 14 amino acids. CDR1 and CDR2 (germline): LNHDA, SQIVND (reference sequence). The CDR3 loop reads CASSIQGSSDTQYF. The CDR3 nucleotides read TGTGCCAGTAGTATACAGGGGTCCAGCGATACGCAGTATTTT.

The J gene is TRBJ1-4, the V gene TRBV29-1; 9 bases line up with TRBD1. Germline CDR1 reads SQVTM; CDR2 reads ANQGSEA. CDR3 size: 14 residues. Trimming at V came to 6 bases and at J to 5 bases, leaving 7 bases not matched to a gene. CDR3 coding DNA: TGCAGCGTCACACGGACAGGGGCAAATGAAAAACTGTTTTTT. Protein: CSVTRTGANEKLFF.

This clone was observed a handful of times. The V gene is TRBV4-3, the J gene TRBJ1-3, with no clear D. This CDR3 is 16 amino acids long. Germline CDR1 is LGHNA and CDR2 is YSLEER. V lost 0 bases and J 0 bases, leaving 9 bases between the germline ends. CDR3 residues: CASSQDPSVSGNTIYF. CDR3 in DNA: TGCGCCAGCAGCCAAGATCCCTCCGTCTCTGGAAACACCATATATTTT.